This paragraph reports one T cell receptor beta chain. Its antigen is unknown. Within one base of it there is no much larger clone, and no base qualities were kept. These data come from a study of control samples from healthy donors and cancer patients (dated by TCRdb to about 2020). The library was generated by the immunoSEQ multiplex PCR assay. Imported from immuneACCESS, the table was reduced by TCRdb to in-frame sequences with V and J called. These copies leave out some clones; in studies compared against another copy, an unresolved V gene accounts for under half, and the cause of the remainder is not known. The sample table lists some 74,000 clones, 75% to 85% of them with a count of one. The ten largest clonotypes hold approximately 14% of the sample. The germline V gene (reference sequence) sets CDR1 to LNHNV and CDR2 to YYDKDF. V loses 5 bases of germline sequence and J loses 7 bases, and the interval between the two ends is 20 bases. There are 16 amino acids in the CDR3, from cysteine to phenylalanine inclusive. The retained sequence is limited to the CDR3, 48 bases, with the frame set at the first base.

This clonotype originated in a man in his sixties in good health. The V and J segments used are TRBV15 and TRBJ2-2, and possibly TRBD2, on 6 matching bases. Input material: blood. The nucleotide sequence is TGTGCCACCAGCTCTACCCTGGAGGGAGGTGACGGGGAGCTGTTTTTT. Its amino acids are CATSSTLEGGDGELFF.